What follows describes a single T cell receptor (beta chain). This record comes from a study of cytomegalovirus exposure and HLA in healthy donors. 13 Jbeta primers and 60 Vbeta primers were used for the PCR. TCRdb's table, derived via immunoSEQ multiplex PCR, lists solely in-frame clones and lacks some. Of about 34,000 clones listed, roughly 67% were seen once; the top ten hold around 10%. V was shortened by 5 bases and J by 7 bases, with 17 bases between the two germline ends. This CDR3 is built from 14 residues. CDR1 LGHNA and CDR2 YNFKEQ come from the germline V gene. Input material: PBMCs. The origin of this receptor is a man aged 35 to 55 in good health and CMV-seropositive. This chain links TRBV4-2 with TRBJ1-2; D unresolved. The CDR3 DNA sequence: TGTGCCAGCAGCGGAGAACCTTCCGGGTCTGGCTACACCTTC. Protein product: CASSGEPSGSGYTF.